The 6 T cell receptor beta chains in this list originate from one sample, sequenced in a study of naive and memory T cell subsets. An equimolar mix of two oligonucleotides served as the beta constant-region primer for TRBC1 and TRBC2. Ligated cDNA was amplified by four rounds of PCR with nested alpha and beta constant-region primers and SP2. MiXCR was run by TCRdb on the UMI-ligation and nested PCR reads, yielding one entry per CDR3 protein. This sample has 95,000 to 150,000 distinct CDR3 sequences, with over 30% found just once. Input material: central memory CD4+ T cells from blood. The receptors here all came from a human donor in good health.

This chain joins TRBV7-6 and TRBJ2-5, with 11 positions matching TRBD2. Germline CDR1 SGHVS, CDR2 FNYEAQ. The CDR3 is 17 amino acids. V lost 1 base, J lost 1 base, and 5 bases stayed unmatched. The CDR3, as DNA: TGTGCCAGCAGCTTAGGTAGACTAGCGGGACCCCAAGAGACCCAGTACTTC. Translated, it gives CASSLGRLAGPQETQYF.

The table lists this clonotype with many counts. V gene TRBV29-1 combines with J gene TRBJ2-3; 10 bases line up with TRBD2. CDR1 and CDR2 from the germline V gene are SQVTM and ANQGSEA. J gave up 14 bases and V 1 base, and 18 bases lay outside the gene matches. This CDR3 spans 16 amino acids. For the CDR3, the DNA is TGCAGCGTTGAAGGTTCGGCTAGCGGGAGTCTGGATCGACGGTATTTT. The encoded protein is CSVEGSASGSLDRRYF.

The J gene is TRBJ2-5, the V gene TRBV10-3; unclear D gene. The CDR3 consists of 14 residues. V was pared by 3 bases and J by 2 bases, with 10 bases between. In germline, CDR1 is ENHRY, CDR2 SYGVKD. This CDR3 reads CAISDRGGQETQYF. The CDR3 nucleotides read TGTGCCATCAGTGATCGTGGCGGACAAGAGACCCAGTACTTC.

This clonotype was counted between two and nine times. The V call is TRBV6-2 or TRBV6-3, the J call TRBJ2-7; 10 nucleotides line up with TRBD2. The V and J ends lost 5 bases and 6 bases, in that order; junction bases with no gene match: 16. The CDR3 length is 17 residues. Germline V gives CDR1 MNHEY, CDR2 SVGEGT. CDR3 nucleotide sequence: TGTGCCAGCAGTCCTTCTAGCGGGAGAGTCCAGACCGGCGAGCAGTACTTC. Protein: CASSPSSGRVQTGEQYF.

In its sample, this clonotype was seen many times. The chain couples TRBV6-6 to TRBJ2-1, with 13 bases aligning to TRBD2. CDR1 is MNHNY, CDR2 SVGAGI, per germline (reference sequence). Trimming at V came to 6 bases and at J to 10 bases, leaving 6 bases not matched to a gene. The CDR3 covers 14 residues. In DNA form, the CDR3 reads TGTGCCAGCAGATGGGGGACTAGCGGGACCGAGCAGTTCTTC. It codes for CASRWGTSGTEQFF.

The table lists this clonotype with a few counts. The CDR3 reads CASRTNRDSSPSGANVLTF. In DNA form, the CDR3 reads TGTGCCAGCAGGACCAACCGGGACAGCTCTCCCTCTGGGGCCAACGTCCTGACTTTC. The gene calls are TRBV6-6 and TRBJ2-6; 7 positions match TRBD1. V lost 6 bases and J lost 0; bases outside the gene matches: 14. Looked up from germline, CDR1 is MNHNY and CDR2 is SVGAGI (reference sequence). CDR3 size: 19 residues.